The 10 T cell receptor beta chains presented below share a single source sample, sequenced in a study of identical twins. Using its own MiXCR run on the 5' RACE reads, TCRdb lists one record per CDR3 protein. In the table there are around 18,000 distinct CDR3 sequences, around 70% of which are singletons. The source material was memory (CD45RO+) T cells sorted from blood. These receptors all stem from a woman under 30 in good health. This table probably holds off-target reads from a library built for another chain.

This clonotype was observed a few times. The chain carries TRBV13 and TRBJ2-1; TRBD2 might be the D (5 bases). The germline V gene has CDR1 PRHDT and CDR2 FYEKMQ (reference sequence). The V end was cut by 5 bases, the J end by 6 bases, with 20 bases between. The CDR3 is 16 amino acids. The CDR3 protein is CASSAGVGAVSNEQFF. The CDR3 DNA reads TGTGCCAGCAGCGCCGGTGTGGGAGCAGTTTCCAATGAGCAGTTCTTC.

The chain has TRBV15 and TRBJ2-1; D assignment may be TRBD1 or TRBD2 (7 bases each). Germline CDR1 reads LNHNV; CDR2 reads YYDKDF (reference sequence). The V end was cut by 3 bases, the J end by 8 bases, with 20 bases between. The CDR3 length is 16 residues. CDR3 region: CATSRGRGRGKDEQFF. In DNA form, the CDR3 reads TGTGCCACCAGCAGGGGGAGGGGGCGCGGTAAAGATGAGCAGTTCTTC.

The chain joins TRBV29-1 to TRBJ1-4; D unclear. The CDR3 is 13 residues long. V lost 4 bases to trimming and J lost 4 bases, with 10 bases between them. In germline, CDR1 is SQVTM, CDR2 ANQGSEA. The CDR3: CSVVHGINEKLFF. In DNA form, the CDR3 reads TGCAGCGTTGTACATGGGATTAATGAAAAACTGTTTTTT.

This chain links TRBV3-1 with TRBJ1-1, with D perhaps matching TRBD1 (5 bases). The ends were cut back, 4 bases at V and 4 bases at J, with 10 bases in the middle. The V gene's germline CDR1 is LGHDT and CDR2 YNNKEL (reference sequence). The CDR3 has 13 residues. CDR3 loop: CASSPGGGTEAFF. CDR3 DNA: TGTGCCAGCAGCCCCGGGGGAGGCACTGAAGCTTTCTTT.

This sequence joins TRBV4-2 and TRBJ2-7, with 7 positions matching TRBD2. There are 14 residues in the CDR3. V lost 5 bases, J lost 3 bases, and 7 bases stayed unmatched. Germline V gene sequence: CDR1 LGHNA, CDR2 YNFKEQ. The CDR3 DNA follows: TGTGCCAGCAGCACCGGACTAGAGCTCTACGAGCAGTACTTC. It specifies CASSTGLELYEQYF.

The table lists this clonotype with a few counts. The CDR3 protein is CASCLSPDGGEQYF. CDR3 DNA sequence: TGTGCCAGCTGCCTGAGTCCCGACGGGGGCGAGCAGTACTTC. This chain joins TRBV9 and TRBJ2-7, with D possibly being TRBD2 (6 bases). V shed 7 bases and J shed 6 bases, with 20 bases lying between them. The CDR3 length is 14 residues. Germline V CDR1 and CDR2: SGDLS, YYNGEE.

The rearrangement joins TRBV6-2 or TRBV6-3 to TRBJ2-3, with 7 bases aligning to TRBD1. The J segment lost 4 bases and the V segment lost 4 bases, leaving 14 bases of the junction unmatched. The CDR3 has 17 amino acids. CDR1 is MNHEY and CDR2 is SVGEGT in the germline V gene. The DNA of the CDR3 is TGTGCCAGCAGTTCCCACCGCAAGGGGGCTCTACCAGATACGCAGTATTTT. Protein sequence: CASSSHRKGALPDTQYF.

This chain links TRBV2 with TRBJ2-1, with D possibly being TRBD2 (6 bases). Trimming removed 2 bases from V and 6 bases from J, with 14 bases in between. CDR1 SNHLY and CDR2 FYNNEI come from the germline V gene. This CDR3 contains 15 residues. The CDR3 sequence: CASSETSVGGNEQFF. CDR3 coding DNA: TGTGCCAGCAGTGAAACATCAGTCGGGGGCAATGAGCAGTTCTTC.

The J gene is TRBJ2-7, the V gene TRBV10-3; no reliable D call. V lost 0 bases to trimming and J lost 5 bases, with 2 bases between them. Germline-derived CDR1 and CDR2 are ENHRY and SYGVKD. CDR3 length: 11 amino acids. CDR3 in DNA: TGTGCCATCAGTGAGTCTAACGAGCAGTACTTC. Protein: CAISESNEQYF.

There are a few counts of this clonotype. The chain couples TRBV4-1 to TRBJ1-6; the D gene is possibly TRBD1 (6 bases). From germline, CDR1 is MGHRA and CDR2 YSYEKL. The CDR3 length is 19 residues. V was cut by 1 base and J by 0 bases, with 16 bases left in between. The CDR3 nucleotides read TGCGCCAGCAGCCAAGGCCCTGACAGGCCGAGCTCCTATAATTCACCCCTCCACTTT. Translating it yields CASSQGPDRPSSYNSPLHF.